Below, 3 T cell receptor beta chains from the same sample are listed, as sequenced in a study of blood T cell repertoires in COVID-19 (dated by TCRdb to the early 2020s). The library was made by the immunoSEQ multiplex PCR assay. This is the immuneACCESS table as TCRdb keeps it, with only in-frame sequences that have V and J called. A part of the clones is gone; compared with another copy, unresolved V genes explain less than half, and the rest is unexplained. The sample has 150,000 or so clones on record, around 90% of them singletons. The leading ten clones occupy roughly 4% of the sample. Sequences were obtained from PBMCs or T cells enriched from blood (not recorded which). The receptors were sampled from a woman in her 40s who had been exposed to COVID-19.

This chain joins TRBV29-1 and TRBJ2-7, with TRBD2 as a possible D gene (6 bases). The CDR3 is made up of 12 amino acids. Germline V lookup: CDR1 SQVTM, CDR2 ANQGSEA. Trimming cost V 5 bases and J 1 base, with 9 bases left between them. The CDR3 loop reads CSVSSVSYEQYF. The CDR3, as DNA: TGCAGCGTTTCTAGCGTTTCCTACGAGCAGTACTTC.

The gene calls are TRBV10-1 and TRBJ2-1; 9 bases agree with TRBD2. The CDR3 runs 15 residues. J gave up 4 bases and V 2 bases, and 3 bases lay outside the gene matches. Per the germline V gene, CDR1 is WNHNN and CDR2 is SYGVQD (reference sequence). In DNA form, the CDR3 reads TGCGCCAGCAGTGAGGGAGCGGGAGGATACAATGAGCAGTTCTTC. Translating it yields CASSEGAGGYNEQFF.

The V and J genes are TRBV19 and TRBJ1-3; 7 nucleotides align to TRBD1. V was clipped by 3 bases and J by 3 bases; unmatched bases: 8. The CDR3 consists of 16 residues. Germline-derived CDR1 and CDR2 are LNHDA and SQIVND (reference sequence). CDR3 sequence reads: CASSMSQGPGGNTIYF. CDR3 in DNA: TGTGCCAGTAGTATGTCACAGGGGCCCGGTGGAAACACCATATATTTT.